This passage covers 25 T cell receptor beta chains from one sample sequenced in a study of control samples from healthy donors and cancer patients. The method was immunoSEQ multiplex PCR; TCRdb's version includes in-frame clones alone and lacks a portion of them. The sample has approximately 58,000 clones, more than 75% seen once. Sequenced sample: PBMCs. The origin of the receptors is an older woman with lung cancer.

CDR3 in DNA: TGTGCCAGCAGCCCCGCGGCTAACTATGGCTACACCTTC. This gives the protein CASSPAANYGYTF. The chain carries TRBV5-4 and TRBJ1-2; D ambiguous. Trimming shortened V by 4 bases and J by 0 bases, and 7 bases separated the two germline ends. Per germline, CDR1 SGHNT and CDR2 YYREEE (reference sequence). This CDR3 comprises 13 residues.

V usage is TRBV11-1 and J usage is TRBJ2-3; unclear D gene. CDR3 size: 16 residues. With 3 bases removed from V and 1 base from J, the gap between germline ends came to 14 bases. CDR1 SGHAT and CDR2 FQDESV come from the germline V gene (reference sequence). The CDR3 region has the DNA TGTGCCAGCAGCTTCGATGGATCTCTAGGCACAGATACGCAGTATTTT. It specifies CASSFDGSLGTDTQYF. The whole variable domain, remainder taken from reference TRBV11-1 and TRBJ2-3, is EAEVAQSPRYKITEKSQAVAFWCDPISGHATLYWYRQILGQGPELLVQFQDESVVDDSQLPKDRFSAERLKGVDSTLKIQPAELGDSAMYLCASSFDGSLGTDTQYFGPGTRLTVL.

The J gene is TRBJ1-1, the V gene TRBV5-4; no clear D. There are 15 residues in the CDR3. The ends were cut back, 4 bases at V and 3 bases at J, with 16 bases in the middle. Germline V gene sequence: CDR1 SGHNT, CDR2 YYREEE (reference sequence). The CDR3 DNA reads as TGTGCCAGCAGCCCCACGAGCGTCTACTACACTGAAGCTTTCTTT. Amino acid sequence: CASSPTSVYYTEAFF.

The chain couples TRBV10-3 to TRBJ1-3, with TRBD1 as a possible D gene (5 bases). Trimming shortened V by 7 bases and J by 0 bases, and 10 bases separated the two germline ends. The CDR3 loop spans 14 amino acids. The germline gives CDR1 ENHRY, CDR2 SYGVKD. The CDR3 nucleotides are TGTGCCATCACAGGGACCCACTCTGGAAACACCATATATTTT. Translation gives CAITGTHSGNTIYF.

The chain carries TRBV20-1 and TRBJ1-5; TRBD1 is a possible D gene (5 bases). The germline CDR1 and CDR2 sequences are DFQATT and SNEGSKA (reference sequence). Trimming pared 3 bases from V and 0 bases from J, leaving 15 bases between. The CDR3 length is 16 residues. The chain's CDR3 is CSASSGLIDSNQPQHF. CDR3 nucleotides: TGCAGTGCTAGTTCGGGGCTCATCGATAGCAATCAGCCCCAGCATTTT.

This chain joins TRBV18 and TRBJ1-2; 10 bases agree with TRBD1. With V trimmed by 2 bases and J by 6 bases, 3 bases remained unmatched. CDR3 size: 14 residues. From germline, CDR1 is KGHSH and CDR2 LQKENI. CDR3 DNA: TGTGCCAGCTCACCAGCGACAGGGGGCCATGGCTACACCTTC. Translating gives CASSPATGGHGYTF.

This chain uses TRBV5-8 with TRBJ2-5, with no clear D. V was cut by 2 bases and J by 5 bases, with 4 bases left in between. This CDR3 has 11 residues. Germline assignment: CDR1 SGHTS and CDR2 YDEGEE. CDR3 in DNA: TGTGCCAGCAGCTTTAGGGAGACCCAGTACTTC. Translation: CASSFRETQYF. Full variable domain (missing parts from reference TRBV5-8 and TRBJ2-5): EAGVTQSPTHLIKTRGQQATLRCSPISGHTSVYWYQQALGLGLQFLLWYDEGEERNRGNFPPRFSGRQFPNYSSELNVNALELEDSALYLCASSFRETQYFGPGTRLLVL.

The chain carries TRBV10-1 and TRBJ1-4; the match to TRBD1 covers 9 bases. Germline CDR1 reads WNHNN; CDR2 reads SYGVQD (reference sequence). V dropped 6 bases and J dropped 6; count of bases not matched to a gene: 8. The CDR3 has 15 residues. DNA of the CDR3: TGCGCCAGCAGCCGAGGACAGGGGAGGGATGAAAAACTGTTTTTT. Amino acid sequence: CASSRGQGRDEKLFF.

V is TRBV7-8 and J is TRBJ1-6, with D unclear. Trimming took 1 base from V and 0 from J, leaving 7 bases between them. The CDR3 sequence is 16 residues long. Germline V CDR1 and CDR2: SGHVS, FQNEAQ. As DNA, the CDR3 is TGTGCCAGCAGCTTAGAATCTTACTCCTATAATTCACCCCTCCACTTT. The encoded protein is CASSLESYSYNSPLHF.

With respect to this clone: This sequence may be a read error, since a much larger clone differs from it by one base. The chain joins TRBV6-5 to TRBJ1-6, with a tentative D call TRBD1 (5 bases). V lost 2 bases, J lost 10 bases, and 15 bases lay in between. Germline V gene sequence: CDR1 MNHEY, CDR2 SVGAGI. This CDR3 is built from 15 residues. CDR3 nucleotides: TGTGCCAGCAGTTACACACAGGAATTGGAGTCACCCCTCCACTTT. This codes for CASSYTQELESPLHF.

This clone was seen only once. The chain uses TRBV5-1 and TRBJ2-6; D is undetermined. Germline CDR1 reads SGHRS; CDR2 reads YFSETQ. The CDR3 is 17 residues long. V was pared by 4 bases and J by 2 bases, with 16 bases between. CDR3 protein: CASSQTPSSPGANVLTF. In DNA form, the CDR3 reads TGCGCCAGCAGCCAAACACCTTCGAGTCCTGGGGCCAACGTCCTGACTTTC.

This clone was recorded a few times. Other nucleotide sequences from this sample produce the same CDR3. The chain combines TRBV2 with TRBJ1-2, with D maybe TRBD1 (6 bases). Germline loops: CDR1 SNHLY, CDR2 FYNNEI. Between the trimmed V and J ends, which lost 4 bases and 9 bases, there was a span of 21 bases. CDR3 size: 15 residues. The CDR3 region is CASSVSGTNRGSYTF. CDR3 in DNA: TGTGCCAGCAGTGTTTCCGGGACAAACCGTGGCAGCTACACCTTC.

The chain links TRBV5-1 to TRBJ1-4; no clear D gene. From germline, CDR1 is SGHRS and CDR2 YFSETQ. Trimming left V 0 bases short and J 7 bases short, with 13 bases between. The CDR3 runs 15 residues. The CDR3 reads CASSLDGTTTEKLFF. The CDR3, as DNA: TGCGCCAGCAGCTTGGATGGTACGACCACTGAAAAACTGTTTTTT.

The chain carries TRBV11-3 and TRBJ2-7; D might be TRBD2 (5 bases). The germline V and J ends were trimmed by 2 bases and 6 bases, with 14 bases remaining between them. CDR1 and CDR2 (germline): SGHNT, YENEEA. The CDR3 extends over 14 amino acids. The CDR3 loop reads CASSLNTGRGEQYF. The CDR3 region has the DNA TGTGCCAGCAGCTTAAACACGGGTCGGGGCGAGCAGTACTTC.

The chain has TRBV4-1 and TRBJ2-3, with D possibly matching TRBD2 (7 bases). Trimming stripped 0 bases from V and 7 bases from J, with 20 bases between. The CDR3 sequence is 17 residues long. Germline V lookup: CDR1 MGHRA, CDR2 YSYEKL. For the CDR3, the DNA is TGCGCCAGCAGCCAAGATGGATTAGGAGGGGGGGCTAATACGCAGTATTTT. Its translation is CASSQDGLGGGANTQYF.

The chain combines TRBV6-5 with TRBJ2-2; tentatively, D is TRBD1 (5 bases). Germline loops: CDR1 MNHEY, CDR2 SVGAGI. The V gene lost 10 bases and the J gene lost 7 bases, with 10 bases spanning the gap. This CDR3 is 11 amino acids long. DNA of the CDR3: TGTGCCATAGGGGTGAGCGGGGAGCTGTTTTTT. Amino acid sequence: CAIGVSGELFF.

The chain couples TRBV2 to TRBJ2-7; no reliable D call. Germline CDR1 reads SNHLY; CDR2 reads FYNNEI. The CDR3 spans 11 residues. V was cut by 3 bases and J by 3 bases, with 3 bases left in between. CDR3 nucleotide sequence: TGTGCCAGCAGTGAGTTCTACGAGCAGTACTTC. Translation gives CASSEFYEQYF. Filled out from reference TRBV2 and TRBJ2-7, the complete variable domain reads EPEVTQTPSHQVTQMGQEVILRCVPISNHLYFYWYRQILGQKVEFLVSFYNNEISEKSEIFDDQFSVERPDGSNFTLKIRSTKLEDSAMYFCASSEFYEQYFGPGTRLTVT.

The chain is built from TRBV21-1 and TRBJ2-1; the table gives TRBD2 as D, unverified against the DNA. TRBV21-1 is designated a pseudogene. The CDR3 spans 15 residues. This CDR3 reads CASSKAGTRIHEQFF. The CDR3 DNA reads as TGTGCCAGCAGCAAAGCAGGGACTAGGATCCATGAGCAGTTCTTC.

This rearrangement joins TRBV10-2 to TRBJ1-1, with D tentatively TRBD1 (5 bases). CDR1 and CDR2 from the germline V gene are WSHSY and SAAADI. The V end was cut by 8 bases, the J end by 3 bases, with 16 bases between. The CDR3 runs 14 residues. The CDR3 coding sequence is TGCGCCAGCTCCTCAATGGGAGGGGACACTGAAGCTTTCTTT. Protein product: CASSSMGGDTEAFF.

The chain recombines TRBV4-1 with TRBJ1-2, with 8 bases matching TRBD1. This CDR3 is built from 20 residues. Per germline, CDR1 MGHRA and CDR2 YSYEKL. Trimming cost V 3 bases and J 5 bases; bases outside gene matches: 23. This CDR3 reads CASSQDRAQSIVTLAYGYTF. The DNA for the CDR3 is TGCGCCAGCAGCCAGGACAGGGCTCAATCCATTGTCACCCTGGCTTATGGCTACACCTTC.

V is TRBV2 and J is TRBJ2-2; D gene uncertain. The germline V and J ends were trimmed by 4 bases and 5 bases, with 8 bases remaining between them. There are 13 residues in the CDR3. Germline assignment: CDR1 SNHLY and CDR2 FYNNEI. CDR3 in DNA: TGTGCCAGCAGTGTGCAGCGAACCGGGGAGCTGTTTTTT. Protein product: CASSVQRTGELFF.

The chain carries TRBV18 and TRBJ1-4; D perhaps matches TRBD1 (5 bases). The CDR3 runs to 15 residues. Germline V gene sequence: CDR1 KGHSH, CDR2 LQKENI. The germline V and J ends were trimmed by 0 bases and 8 bases, with 13 bases remaining between them. The CDR3: CASSPPGGKGEKLFF. For the CDR3, the DNA is TGTGCCAGCTCACCACCTGGGGGAAAGGGGGAAAAACTGTTTTTT.

This chain connects TRBV12-3 or TRBV12-4 to TRBJ1-6; D is unresolved. The length of the CDR3 is 13 residues. The V and J ends lost 2 bases and 12 bases respectively, with 11 bases between them. The CDR3 sequence is CASSLTPWGPLHF. The DNA for the CDR3 is TGTGCCAGCAGTTTAACACCCTGGGGACCCCTCCACTTT.

This chain links TRBV7-9 with TRBJ1-2, with 8 bases that match TRBD1. Germline CDR1 reads SEHNR; CDR2 reads FQNEAQ (reference sequence). V was pared by 2 bases and J by 6 bases, with 11 bases of the junction left unmatched. The CDR3 is 16 residues long. The CDR3 protein is CASSLTRPDRGNGYTF. As DNA, the CDR3 is TGTGCCAGCAGCTTAACTCGCCCCGACAGGGGAAATGGCTACACCTTC.

The gene calls are TRBV9 and TRBJ1-5, with TRBD1 identical over 7 bases. J lost 7 bases, V lost 3 bases, and 4 bases had no gene match. The germline gives CDR1 SGDLS, CDR2 YYNGEE. CDR3 length equals 13 residues. The CDR3, as DNA: TGTGCCAGCAGCGCAGGGGGGCAACAGCCCCAGCATTTT. Encoded protein: CASSAGGQQPQHF.